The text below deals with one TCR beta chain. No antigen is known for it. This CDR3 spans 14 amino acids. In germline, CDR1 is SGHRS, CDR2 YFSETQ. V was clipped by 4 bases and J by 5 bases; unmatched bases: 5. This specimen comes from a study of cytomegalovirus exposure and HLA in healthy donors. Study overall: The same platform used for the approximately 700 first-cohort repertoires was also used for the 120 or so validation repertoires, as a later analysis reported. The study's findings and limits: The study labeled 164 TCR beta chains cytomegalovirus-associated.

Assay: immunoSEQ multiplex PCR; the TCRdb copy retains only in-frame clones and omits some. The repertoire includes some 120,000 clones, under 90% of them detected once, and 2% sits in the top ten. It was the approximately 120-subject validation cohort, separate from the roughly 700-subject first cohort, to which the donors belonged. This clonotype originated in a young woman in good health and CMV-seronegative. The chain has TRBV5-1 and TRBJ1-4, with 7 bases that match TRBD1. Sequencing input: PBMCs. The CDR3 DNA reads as TGCGCCAGCAGCGCCGGGACAGTAAATGAAAAACTGTTTTTT. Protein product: CASSAGTVNEKLFF.